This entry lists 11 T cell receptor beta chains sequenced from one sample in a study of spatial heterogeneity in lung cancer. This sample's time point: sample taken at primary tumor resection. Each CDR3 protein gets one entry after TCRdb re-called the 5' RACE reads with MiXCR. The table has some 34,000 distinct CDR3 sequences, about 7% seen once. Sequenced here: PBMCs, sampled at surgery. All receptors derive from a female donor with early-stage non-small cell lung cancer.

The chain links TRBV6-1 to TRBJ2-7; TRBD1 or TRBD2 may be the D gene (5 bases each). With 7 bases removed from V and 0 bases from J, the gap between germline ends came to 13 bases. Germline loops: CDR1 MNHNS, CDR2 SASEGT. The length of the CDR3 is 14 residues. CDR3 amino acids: CASTPGPSSYEQYF. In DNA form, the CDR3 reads TGTGCCAGCACCCCGGGGCCTAGCTCCTACGAGCAGTACTTC.

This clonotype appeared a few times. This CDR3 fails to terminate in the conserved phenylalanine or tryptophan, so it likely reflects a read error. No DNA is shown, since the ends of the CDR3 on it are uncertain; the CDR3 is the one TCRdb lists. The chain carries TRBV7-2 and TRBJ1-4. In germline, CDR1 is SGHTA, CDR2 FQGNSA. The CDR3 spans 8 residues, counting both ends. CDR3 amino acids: CASSFLGD.

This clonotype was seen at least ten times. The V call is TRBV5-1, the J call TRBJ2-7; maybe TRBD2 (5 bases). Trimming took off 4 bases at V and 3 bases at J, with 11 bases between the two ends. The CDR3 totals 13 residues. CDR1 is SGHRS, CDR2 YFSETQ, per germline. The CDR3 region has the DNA TGCGCCAGCAGCAAGGAGGTGGACTACGAGCAGTACTTC. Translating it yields CASSKEVDYEQYF.

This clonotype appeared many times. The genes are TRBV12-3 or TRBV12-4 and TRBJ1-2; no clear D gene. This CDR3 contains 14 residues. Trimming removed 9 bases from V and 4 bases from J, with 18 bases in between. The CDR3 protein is CASLHSRRRYGYTF. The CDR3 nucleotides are TGTGCCAGTTTACATTCCCGGAGGCGCTATGGCTACACCTTC.

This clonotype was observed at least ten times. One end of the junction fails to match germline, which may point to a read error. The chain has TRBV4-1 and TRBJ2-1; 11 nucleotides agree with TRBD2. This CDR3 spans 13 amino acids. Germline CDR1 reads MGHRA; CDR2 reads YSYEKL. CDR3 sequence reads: CASSTGLAVPPVF. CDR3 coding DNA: TGCGCCAGCAGCACGGGACTAGCGGTACCTCCGGTCTTC.

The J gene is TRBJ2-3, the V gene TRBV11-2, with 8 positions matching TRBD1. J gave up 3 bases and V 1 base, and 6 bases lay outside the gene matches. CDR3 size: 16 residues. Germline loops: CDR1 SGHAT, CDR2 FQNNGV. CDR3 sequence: CASSLAGGGYTDTQYF. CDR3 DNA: TGTGCCAGCAGCTTAGCAGGGGGCGGATATACAGATACGCAGTATTTT.

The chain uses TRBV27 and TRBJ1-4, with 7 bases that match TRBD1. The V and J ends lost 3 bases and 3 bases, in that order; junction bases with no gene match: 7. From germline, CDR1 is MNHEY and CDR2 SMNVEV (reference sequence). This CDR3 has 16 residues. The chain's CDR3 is CASSFFRGSSNEKLFF. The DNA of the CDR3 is TGTGCCAGCAGTTTCTTCAGGGGGAGCTCTAATGAAAAACTGTTTTTT.

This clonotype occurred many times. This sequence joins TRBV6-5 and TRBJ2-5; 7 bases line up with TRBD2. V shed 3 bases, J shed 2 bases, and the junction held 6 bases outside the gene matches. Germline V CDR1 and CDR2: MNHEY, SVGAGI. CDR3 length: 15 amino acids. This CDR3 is CASSYGAGPQETQYF. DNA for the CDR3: TGTGCCAGCAGTTATGGAGCGGGGCCACAAGAGACCCAGTACTTC.

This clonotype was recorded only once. The chain's CDR3 is CATSRGQGASDTQYF. DNA for the CDR3: TGTGCCACCAGTAGAGGACAGGGGGCTTCGGATACGCAGTATTTT. V and J are TRBV24-1 and TRBJ2-3, with 11 bases that match TRBD1. Germline loops: CDR1 KGHDR, CDR2 SFDVKD. The junction had 7 bases not matched to a gene; V was cut back by 6 bases and J by 6 bases. This CDR3 has 15 amino acids.

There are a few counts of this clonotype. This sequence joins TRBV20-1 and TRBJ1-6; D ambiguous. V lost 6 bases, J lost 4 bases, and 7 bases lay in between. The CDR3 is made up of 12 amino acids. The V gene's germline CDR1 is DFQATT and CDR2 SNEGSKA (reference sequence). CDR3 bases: TGCAGTGCCGGCGGATATAATTCACCCCTCCACTTT. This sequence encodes CSAGGYNSPLHF.

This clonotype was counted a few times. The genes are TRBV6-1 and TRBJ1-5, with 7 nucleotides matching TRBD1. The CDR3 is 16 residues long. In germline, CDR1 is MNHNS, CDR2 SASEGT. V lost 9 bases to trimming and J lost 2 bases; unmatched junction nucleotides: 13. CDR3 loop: CASGGPQGDGNQPQHF. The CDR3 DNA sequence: TGTGCCAGTGGTGGCCCTCAGGGGGATGGCAATCAGCCCCAGCATTTT.